The sequence of this T cell receptor beta chain was determined in a study of graft-versus-host responses after intestinal transplantation. Study-wide background: Recipients got multivisceral, liver-intestinal, or isolated intestinal transplants. All recipients got anti-thymocyte globulin induction, then tacrolimus and steroids for 2 to 4 years.

Repertoires were generated with immunoSEQ multiplex PCR, while TCRdb's copy carries only in-frame clones and drops some. The table records around 37,000 clones, about 85% of them present only once. Processing of graft tissue released intraepithelial and lamina propria lymphocytes. Notes on the study in general: Peak circulating GvH clone levels tracked with early post-transplant HvG declines.

The germline CDR1 and CDR2 sequences are SGHRS and YFSETQ. V was trimmed by 0 bases and J by 5 bases, leaving 15 bases between them. The CDR3 length is 15 residues. This clone was counted between two and nine times. The antigen is not known. Sequencing used ileum tissue, obtained around 190 days after intestinal transplant. This TCR was recovered from a human patient who received an intestinal transplant, so some T cells may come from the graft donor. The V gene is TRBV5-1, the J gene TRBJ2-7, with no clear D. The CDR3 here is CASSLAGAGVHEQYF. As DNA, the CDR3 is TGCGCCAGCAGCTTGGCCGGCGCTGGGGTCCACGAGCAGTACTTC.